The next 18 T cell receptor beta chains were all read from a single sample in a study of blood T cell repertoires in COVID-19. Method: immunoSEQ multiplex PCR; TCRdb's copy keeps in-frame clones and lacks some. The sample carries fewer than 50,000 clones, 86% recorded once. The sequencing input was peripheral blood. Every receptor here comes from a human donor in a cohort sampled during active COVID-19.

The V call is TRBV27, the J call TRBJ1-2; 7 bases fit TRBD1. The length of the CDR3 is 14 residues. The V segment lost 0 bases and the J segment 2 bases; nucleotides outside the gene matches: 0. Germline CDR1 and CDR2: MNHEY and SMNVEV (reference sequence). CDR3 bases: TGTGCCAGCAGTTTATCGGGACAGAACTATGGCTACACCTTC. It yields the protein CASSLSGQNYGYTF.

This chain uses TRBV6-4 with TRBJ1-2, with 11 nucleotides matching TRBD1. The J segment lost 4 bases and the V segment lost 6 bases, leaving 1 base of the junction unmatched. The germline gives CDR1 MRHNA, CDR2 SNTAGT. There are 13 residues in the CDR3. In nucleotides, the CDR3 is TGTGCCAGCAGAGGGACAGGGGGCTATGGCTACACCTTC. This gives the protein CASRGTGGYGYTF.

The chain uses TRBV7-2 and TRBJ1-2; 10 bases agree with TRBD1. The CDR3 has 16 amino acids. V was clipped by 1 base and J by 7 bases; unmatched bases: 9. The germline V gene has CDR1 SGHTA and CDR2 FQGNSA. The CDR3 nucleotides are TGTGCCAGCAGCTTAGAGATCGGCGACAGGGGGCTTGGCTACACCTTC. This translates into CASSLEIGDRGLGYTF.

This chain uses TRBV4-1 with TRBJ2-3; D unclear. Trimming took 2 bases from V and 2 from J, leaving 8 bases between them. This CDR3 spans 14 amino acids. The germline gives CDR1 MGHRA, CDR2 YSYEKL. The CDR3 spells CASSQNHFTDTQYF. The DNA for the CDR3 is TGCGCCAGCAGCCAAAACCACTTCACAGATACGCAGTATTTT.

The chain uses TRBV11-2 and TRBJ1-2; TRBD1 matches at 10 bases. Losses at the gene ends were 4 bases for V and 5 bases for J; bases not matched to a gene: 4. There are 14 residues in the CDR3. The V gene's germline CDR1 is SGHAT and CDR2 FQNNGV. Written as DNA, the CDR3 is TGTGCCAGCAGCTCAGGACAGGGGGTGTATGGCTACACCTTC. Its translation: CASSSGQGVYGYTF.

The genes are TRBV11-2 and TRBJ1-5; the D gene is possibly TRBD1 (5 bases). The CDR3 spans 15 residues. V was cut by 0 bases and J by 6 bases, with 12 bases left in between. CDR1 and CDR2 from the germline V gene are SGHAT and FQNNGV. The CDR3 DNA reads TGTGCCAGCAGCTTAGAGCATACAAGGGGTCAGCCCCAGCATTTT. It is translated as CASSLEHTRGQPQHF.

V is TRBV6-4 and J is TRBJ2-3, with 11 positions matching TRBD2. This CDR3 has 14 amino acids. V trimming: 5 bases; J trimming: 5 bases; junction bases outside the gene matches: 3. Germline loops: CDR1 MRHNA, CDR2 SNTAGT. The CDR3 loop is CASSPGTSGDTQYF. The CDR3 DNA is TGTGCCAGCAGTCCCGGGACTAGCGGAGATACGCAGTATTTT.

The chain carries TRBV18 and TRBJ1-1; 8 nucleotides match TRBD1. The CDR3 contains 14 residues. Looked up from germline, CDR1 is KGHSH and CDR2 is LQKENI. J was trimmed by 5 bases and V by 6 bases; bases with no gene match: 8. The DNA of the CDR3 is TGTGCCAGCTCCCAGGGGGCTAAGGAAACTGAAGCTTTCTTT. The encoded protein is CASSQGAKETEAFF.

The rearrangement uses TRBV5-4 and TRBJ2-7, with a possible D match to TRBD2 (6 bases). Germline V gene lookup returns CDR1 SGHNT and CDR2 YYREEE (reference sequence). This CDR3 is built from 13 residues. V was pared by 0 bases and J by 4 bases, with 8 bases between. The CDR3, as DNA: TGTGCCAGCAGCTTGGCGGCGGGGTACGAGCAGTACTTC. As protein: CASSLAAGYEQYF. The full variable domain, completed using reference TRBV5-4 and TRBJ2-7, is ETGVTQSPTHLIKTRGQQVTLRCSSQSGHNTVSWYQQALGQGPQFIFQYYREEENGRGNFPPRFSGLQFPNYSSELNVNALELDDSALYLCASSLAAGYEQYFGPGTRLTVT.

This sequence joins TRBV6-5 and TRBJ2-7; TRBD2 matches 11 bases. CDR1 MNHEY and CDR2 SVGAGI come from the germline V gene. The CDR3 runs to 14 residues. Losses at the gene ends were 6 bases for V and 5 bases for J; bases not matched to a gene: 6. In DNA, the CDR3 is TGTGCCAGCAGAACTAGCGGGAGACGCCACGAGCAGTACTTC. Translation gives CASRTSGRRHEQYF.

The V call is TRBV5-1, the J call TRBJ2-7, with 13 bases matching TRBD2. The junction had 1 base not matched to a gene; V was cut back by 0 bases and J by 1 base. There are 16 residues in the CDR3. The germline gives CDR1 SGHRS, CDR2 YFSETQ. The CDR3 region is CASSLGGLAGSYEQYF. In nucleotides, the CDR3 is TGCGCCAGCAGCTTGGGGGGACTAGCGGGATCCTACGAGCAGTACTTC.

This rearrangement joins TRBV6-6 to TRBJ1-2; D is undetermined. V shed 2 bases and J shed 4 bases, with 8 bases lying between them. CDR3 length equals 13 residues. The germline gives CDR1 MNHNY, CDR2 SVGAGI (reference sequence). The CDR3 loop is CASSYGQLYGYTF. CDR3 DNA: TGTGCCAGCAGTTACGGGCAGCTCTATGGCTACACCTTC.

This sequence joins TRBV5-4 and TRBJ2-5, with 7 positions matching TRBD1. This CDR3 is built from 15 residues. The V segment lost 1 base and the J segment 1 base; nucleotides outside the gene matches: 4. CDR1 is SGHNT, CDR2 YYREEE, per germline (reference sequence). In nucleotides, the CDR3 is TGTGCCAGCAGCTTGTTAACAGGGGCCCAAGAGACCCAGTACTTC. Residues: CASSLLTGAQETQYF.

The rearrangement links TRBV2 to TRBJ1-4; D gene unclear. Trimming shortened V by 0 bases and J by 7 bases, and 15 bases separated the two germline ends. The CDR3 loop spans 16 amino acids. Per the germline V gene, CDR1 is SNHLY and CDR2 is FYNNEI. CDR3 amino acids: CASSEATGLEGEKLFF. CDR3 in DNA: TGTGCCAGCAGTGAAGCGACGGGGTTGGAAGGTGAAAAACTGTTTTTT.

J is TRBJ1-1 and V is TRBV19; D is unresolved. This CDR3 contains 15 residues. Looked up from germline, CDR1 is LNHDA and CDR2 is SQIVND (reference sequence). The germline V and J ends were trimmed by 2 bases and 0 bases, with 10 bases remaining between them. CDR3 amino acids: CASSILGEVNTEAFF. Here the CDR3 DNA reads TGTGCCAGTAGTATACTCGGGGAGGTGAACACTGAAGCTTTCTTT.

This rearrangement joins TRBV7-2 to TRBJ2-7, with D possibly TRBD1 on 6 matching bases. V lost 5 bases, J lost 1 base, and 12 bases lay in between. Germline V gene lookup returns CDR1 SGHTA and CDR2 FQGNSA. There are 14 residues in the CDR3. CDR3 coding DNA: TGTGCCAGCAGCCTCCCAGGGGAATCCTACGAGCAGTACTTC. Encoded protein: CASSLPGESYEQYF. Full variable domain (outside the CDR3, taken from reference TRBV7-2 and TRBJ2-7): GAGVSQSPSNKVTEKGKDVELRCDPISGHTALYWYRQSLGQGLEFLIYFQGNSAPDKSGLPSDRFSAERTGGSVSTLTIQRTQQEDSAVYLCASSLPGESYEQYFGPGTRLTVT.

This sequence joins TRBV4-2 and TRBJ1-4; 7 bases agree with TRBD1. The ends lost 4 bases at V and 7 bases at J; junction bases unmatched: 18. The CDR3 has 18 amino acids. The germline CDR1 and CDR2 sequences are LGHNA and YNFKEQ. Here the CDR3 DNA reads TGTGCCAGCAGCCCGGACGTTCCGAGGGGGCGAAGCCTTGAAAAACTGTTTTTT. It codes for CASSPDVPRGRSLEKLFF.

The rearrangement links TRBV6-5 to TRBJ1-6; D is unclear. Germline CDR1 reads MNHEY; CDR2 reads SVGAGI. CDR3 length: 13 amino acids. The V gene lost 6 bases and the J gene lost 7 bases, with 10 bases spanning the gap. In DNA, the CDR3 is TGTGCCAGCAGGACGATGGGCAATTCACCCCTCCACTTT. This encodes CASRTMGNSPLHF.